This is a list of T cell receptor beta chains from one sample in a study of control samples from healthy donors and cancer patients. This table comes from immunoSEQ multiplex PCR, and its TCRdb copy is limited to in-frame clones, with some not included. The sample lists 100,000 to 150,000 clones, 80% to 95% seen once, with around 2.5% in the top ten. Sequenced sample: blood. The receptors were sampled from a man aged 35-49 years in good health. CDR3s include the opening cysteine and the closing phenylalanine or tryptophan. The D gene is left open where the match is weak. The size entry is marked missing in some rows and otherwise reads once, few, many or a size class.

v_call: TRBV27
d_call: NA
clone_size: NA
j_call: TRBJ2-2
cdr3_nt: TGTGCCAGCAGTCGCCCCGGGACCAACACCGGGGAGCTGTTTTTT
cdr3_aa: CASSRPGTNTGELFF

v_call: TRBV5-1
d_call: NA
clone_size: NA
j_call: TRBJ2-5
cdr3_nt: TGCGCCAGCAGCGGCGGGGCCTTCCAAGAGACCCAGTACTTC
cdr3_aa: CASSGGAFQETQYF

v_call: TRBV30
d_call: TRBD2
clone_size: NA
j_call: TRBJ2-1
cdr3_nt: TGTGCCTGGACTGGAGGGACTAGCCTCTCCTACAATGAGCAGTTCTTC
cdr3_aa: CAWTGGTSLSYNEQFF

v_call: TRBV6-5
d_call: NA
clone_size: NA
j_call: TRBJ2-7
cdr3_nt: TGTGCCACCGTCGAAACACCACCTACGTTCTACGAGCAGTACTTC
cdr3_aa: CATVETPPTFYEQYF

v_call: TRBV19
d_call: NA
clone_size: NA
j_call: TRBJ1-1
cdr3_nt: TGTGCCAGCAGTTCATTGGGCCAAGGAAACGAAGCTTTCTTT
cdr3_aa: CASSSLGQGNEAFF

v_call: TRBV6-2/TRBV6-3
d_call: NA
clone_size: NA
j_call: TRBJ1-2
cdr3_nt: TGTGCCAGCAGTTACTCCCCGCAGTCGGAGGGCTACACCTTC
cdr3_aa: CASSYSPQSEGYTF

v_call: TRBV4-2
d_call: NA
clone_size: NA
j_call: TRBJ2-7
cdr3_nt: TGTGCCAGCAGCCAAGACAGGGGTAGTTCGAGCGAGCAGTACTTC
cdr3_aa: CASSQDRGSSSEQYF

v_call: TRBV6-5
d_call: NA
clone_size: NA
j_call: TRBJ1-1
cdr3_nt: TGTGCCACCCTAGCCCCAAGGATGAACACTGAAGCTTTCTTT
cdr3_aa: CATLAPRMNTEAFF

v_call: TRBV5-6
d_call: TRBD1
clone_size: once
j_call: TRBJ2-6
cdr3_nt: TGTGCCAGCAGCTGGGATTTAGACAGGGAAACTGGGGCCAACGTCCTGACTTTC
cdr3_aa: CASSWDLDRETGANVLTF

v_call: TRBV6-6
d_call: TRBD1
clone_size: NA
j_call: TRBJ1-1
cdr3_nt: TGTGCCAGCAGTGATCCCGGACAGGGAGACACTGAAGCTTTCTTT
cdr3_aa: CASSDPGQGDTEAFF

v_call: TRBV19
d_call: NA
clone_size: NA
j_call: TRBJ2-5
cdr3_nt: TGTGCCAGTAGTTCCTGGTCTCGAACACAAGAGACCCAGTACTTC
cdr3_aa: CASSSWSRTQETQYF